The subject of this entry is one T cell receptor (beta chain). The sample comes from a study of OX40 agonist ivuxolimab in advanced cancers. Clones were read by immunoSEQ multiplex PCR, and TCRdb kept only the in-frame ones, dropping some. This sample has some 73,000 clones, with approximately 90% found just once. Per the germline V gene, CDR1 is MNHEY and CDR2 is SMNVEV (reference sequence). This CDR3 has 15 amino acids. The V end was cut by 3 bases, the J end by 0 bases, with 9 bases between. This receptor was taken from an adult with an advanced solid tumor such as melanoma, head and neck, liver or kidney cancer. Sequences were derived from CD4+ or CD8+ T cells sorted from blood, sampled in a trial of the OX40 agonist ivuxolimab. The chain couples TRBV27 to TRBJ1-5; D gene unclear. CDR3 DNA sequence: TGTGCCAGCAGTTTGATTTGGGGTAGCAATCAGCCCCAGCATTTT. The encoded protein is CASSLIWGSNQPQHF.